The 19 T cell receptor beta chains in this list originate from one sample, sequenced in a study of T cells in Graves' hyperthyroidism and ophthalmopathy. There were TCR beta CDR3 regions amplified from RNA transcripts. HTBI primers drove first-round RT-PCR of the TCR CDR3. TCRdb analysed the multiplex PCR reads with MiXCR anew, one entry per CDR3 protein. Altogether 400,000 to 600,000 distinct CDR3 sequences are present, roughly 16% being singletons, with the ten largest covering around 28%. The sequenced material came from blood. The receptors stem from a woman between 25 and 40 years old with Graves' ophthalmopathy.

This clonotype came up a few times. This clone may be a read error of a much larger clone one base away. The V and J genes are TRBV28 and TRBJ2-1; D may be TRBD1 (5 bases). The germline V and J ends were trimmed by 3 bases and 5 bases, with 17 bases remaining between them. The CDR3 has 16 amino acids. Per germline, CDR1 MDHEN and CDR2 SYDVKM. The CDR3: CASSLGLGRPNNEQFF. The CDR3 nucleotides read TGTGCCAGCAGTTTGGGGCTCGGCCGTCCCAACAATGAGCAGTTCTTC. The whole variable domain, remainder taken from reference TRBV28 and TRBJ2-1, is DVKVTQSSRYLVKRTGEKVFLECVQDMDHENMFWYRQDPGLGLRLIYFSYDVKMKEKGDIPEGYSVSREKKERFSLILESASTNQTSMYLCASSLGLGRPNNEQFFGPGTRLTVL.

This chain connects TRBV10-1 to TRBJ2-5; the match to TRBD2 covers 11 bases. CDR3 length: 19 amino acids. V was clipped by 2 bases and J by 0 bases; unmatched bases: 11. The germline V gene encodes CDR1 WNHNN and CDR2 SYGVQD (reference sequence). CDR3 protein: CASSEGAVAGGQDQETQYF. CDR3 coding DNA: TGCGCCAGCAGTGAGGGGGCCGTAGCGGGAGGGCAGGACCAAGAGACCCAGTACTTC.

The chain joins TRBV5-1 to TRBJ2-2; D may be TRBD2 (6 bases). Germline loops: CDR1 SGHRS, CDR2 YFSETQ. With 4 bases removed from V and 1 base from J, the gap between germline ends came to 11 bases. The CDR3 contains 15 residues. CDR3 sequence reads: CASSGGTVNTGELFF. The CDR3 DNA is TGCGCCAGCAGCGGCGGGACGGTGAACACCGGGGAGCTGTTTTTT. The full variable domain, rest sourced from reference TRBV5-1 and TRBJ2-2, is KAGVTQTPRYLIKTRGQQVTLSCSPISGHRSVSWYQQTPGQGLQFLFEYFSETQRNKGNFPGRFSGRQFSNSRSEMNVSTLELGDSALYLCASSGGTVNTGELFFGEGSRLTVL.

This clonotype appeared a few times. This chain joins TRBV30 and TRBJ1-5; D not certain. This CDR3 comprises 13 residues. V lost 0 bases and J lost 8, with 11 bases in between. Germline V gives CDR1 GTSNPN, CDR2 SVGIG (reference sequence). CDR3 loop: CAWSVSEFEPQHF. CDR3 bases: TGTGCCTGGAGTGTTTCAGAGTTTGAGCCCCAGCATTTT.

The gene calls are TRBV24-1 and TRBJ2-5, with D tentatively TRBD1 (6 bases). Germline loops: CDR1 KGHDR, CDR2 SFDVKD. CDR3 length: 16 residues. V gave up 3 bases and J gave up 5 bases, with 18 bases separating them. The CDR3: CATSDPTGTTWETQYF. In DNA form, the CDR3 reads TGTGCCACCAGTGATCCAACCGGGACAACCTGGGAGACCCAGTACTTC.

This rearrangement joins TRBV11-2 to TRBJ2-7; TRBD1 matches at 7 bases. The V and J ends lost 0 bases and 2 bases, in that order; junction bases with no gene match: 4. CDR1 is SGHAT and CDR2 is FQNNGV in the germline V gene. CDR3 length: 15 amino acids. CDR3 sequence reads: CASSLDLGQTYEQYF. The CDR3 DNA follows: TGTGCCAGCAGCTTAGATTTGGGACAGACCTACGAGCAGTACTTC.

In this sample, this clonotype turned up many times. The J gene is TRBJ2-7, the V gene TRBV5-5, with no clear D. CDR3 length: 13 amino acids. Deletions cut 0 bases from V and 8 bases from J, with 12 bases between. The V gene's germline CDR1 is SGHKS and CDR2 YYEKEE (reference sequence). The CDR3 sequence is CASSLAGSEKQYF. The DNA of the CDR3 is TGTGCCAGCAGCTTGGCCGGGTCGGAGAAGCAGTACTTC.

In regard to this clonotype: Just one base apart from a much larger clone, this may be a read error. The chain carries TRBV27 and TRBJ2-7, with D hard to call. Looked up from germline, CDR1 is MNHEY and CDR2 is SMNVEV (reference sequence). Deletions cut 3 bases from V and 7 bases from J, with 10 bases between. The CDR3 has 12 amino acids. CDR3 bases: TGTGCCAGCAGTTTGAATCGGAATGAGCAGTACTTC. Its translation: CASSLNRNEQYF.

This clonotype was seen at least ten times. The rearrangement joins TRBV7-2 to TRBJ2-2; D possibly matches TRBD1 or TRBD2 (5 bases each). CDR1 SGHTA and CDR2 FQGNSA come from the germline V gene. V lost 5 bases, J lost 4 bases, and 11 bases lay in between. The CDR3 sequence is 14 residues long. The chain's CDR3 is CASSPGRGTGELFF. The CDR3, as DNA: TGTGCCAGCAGCCCGGGACGAGGCACCGGGGAGCTGTTTTTT.

There are many counts of this clonotype. The rearrangement joins TRBV10-3 to TRBJ1-1; D is possibly TRBD1 (5 bases). Trimming removed 7 bases from V and 1 base from J, with 13 bases in between. The germline V gene encodes CDR1 ENHRY and CDR2 SYGVKD. This CDR3 spans 14 amino acids. The CDR3 DNA is TGTGCCATCACCAGCCTGGGGGAGAACACTGAAGCTTTCTTT. This codes for CAITSLGENTEAFF.

This clonotype was observed at least ten times. The chain joins TRBV3-1 to TRBJ2-3, with D maybe TRBD2 (5 bases). V lost 5 bases to trimming and J lost 3 bases, with 18 bases between them. Germline loops: CDR1 LGHDT, CDR2 YNNKEL (reference sequence). CDR3 length: 16 residues. This chain's CDR3 is CASSLTGREATDTQYF. DNA for the CDR3: TGTGCCAGCAGCTTAACGGGAAGGGAAGCGACAGATACGCAGTATTTT.

The CDR3: CASSEARVNTEAFF. As DNA, the CDR3 is TGTGCCAGCAGTGAAGCTAGGGTGAACACTGAAGCTTTCTTT. V gene TRBV2 combines with J gene TRBJ1-1; D unresolved. The CDR3 sequence is 14 residues long. In germline, CDR1 is SNHLY, CDR2 FYNNEI. Trimming stripped 0 bases from V and 0 bases from J, with 5 bases between.

This clonotype was detected only a few times. The V gene is TRBV6-1, the J gene TRBJ1-3, with D hard to call. There are 15 residues in the CDR3. The germline V gene has CDR1 MNHNS and CDR2 SASEGT. The V end lost 6 bases, the J end lost 4 bases, and 16 bases lay between the germline ends. CDR3 loop: CASSETEGAGNTIYF. As DNA, the CDR3 is TGTGCCAGCAGCGAAACCGAGGGAGCGGGAAACACCATATATTTT.

This clonotype turned up a few times. The CDR3 region has the DNA TGTGCCACCAGCAGAGTACTGGGAGATACGCAGTATTTT. Protein: CATSRVLGDTQYF. The genes are TRBV15 and TRBJ2-3; D is uncertain. The CDR3 totals 13 residues. Trimming removed 1 base at V and 5 bases at J, with 7 bases between. Germline V CDR1 and CDR2: LNHNV, YYDKDF (reference sequence).

At least ten counts were recorded for this clonotype. The gene calls are TRBV20-1 and TRBJ2-1; the match to TRBD2 covers 8 bases. The CDR3 runs 10 residues. The V gene end was trimmed by 4 bases and the J gene end by 14 bases; junction bases not matched to a gene: 4. Germline CDR1 and CDR2: DFQATT and SNEGSKA (reference sequence). Written as DNA, the CDR3 is TGCAGTGCTAAGGGGACTAGAAAGTTCTTC. Translating it yields CSAKGTRKFF.

This clonotype appeared many times. The chain couples TRBV2 to TRBJ2-1; no firm D call. Trimming left V 9 bases short and J 5 bases short, with 8 bases between. This CDR3 contains 11 residues. The V gene's germline CDR1 is SNHLY and CDR2 FYNNEI. CDR3 region: CARADHNEQFF. The CDR3 bases are TGTGCCAGGGCGGACCACAATGAGCAGTTCTTC. Using reference TRBV2 and TRBJ2-1 for the parts outside the CDR3, the full variable domain is EPEVTQTPSHQVTQMGQEVILRCVPISNHLYFYWYRQILGQKVEFLVSFYNNEISEKSEIFDDQFSVERPDGSNFTLKIRSTKLEDSAMYFCARADHNEQFFGPGTRLTVL.

This clonotype was seen repeatedly, ten times or more. The rearrangement uses TRBV7-3 and TRBJ2-7, with no clear D. V dropped 5 bases and J dropped 4 bases, with 24 bases sitting between them. The CDR3 length is 17 residues. The germline V gene encodes CDR1 SGHTA and CDR2 FQGTGA. This chain's CDR3 is CASSPPTPGYVTYEQYF. CDR3 coding DNA: TGTGCCAGCAGCCCGCCTACTCCGGGTTACGTTACTTACGAGCAGTACTTC.

This clonotype was detected ten times or more. CDR3 sequence reads: CASSHDTSGLAVEETQYF. CDR3 DNA: TGTGCCAGCAGCCATGATACTTCGGGACTAGCGGTGGAAGAGACCCAGTACTTC. The genes are TRBV2 and TRBJ2-5, with 11 bases fitting TRBD2. Trimming removed 6 bases from V and 3 bases from J; junction bases left unmatched: 15. Germline V gives CDR1 SNHLY, CDR2 FYNNEI. This CDR3 is 18 amino acids long. Based on the CDR3 plus reference TRBV2 and TRBJ2-5, the full variable domain is EPEVTQTPSHQVTQMGQEVILRCVPISNHLYFYWYRQILGQKVEFLVSFYNNEISEKSEIFDDQFSVERPDGSNFTLKIRSTKLEDSAMYFCASSHDTSGLAVEETQYFGPGTRLLVL.

This sequence joins TRBV10-3 and TRBJ2-6, with TRBD1 matching over 8 bases. This CDR3 comprises 16 residues. The V gene's germline CDR1 is ENHRY and CDR2 SYGVKD. J gave up 2 bases and V 3 bases, and 3 bases lay outside the gene matches. CDR3 sequence reads: CAISDSGGAGANVLTF. The CDR3 nucleotides read TGTGCCATCAGTGATTCAGGGGGCGCTGGGGCCAACGTCCTGACTTTC.